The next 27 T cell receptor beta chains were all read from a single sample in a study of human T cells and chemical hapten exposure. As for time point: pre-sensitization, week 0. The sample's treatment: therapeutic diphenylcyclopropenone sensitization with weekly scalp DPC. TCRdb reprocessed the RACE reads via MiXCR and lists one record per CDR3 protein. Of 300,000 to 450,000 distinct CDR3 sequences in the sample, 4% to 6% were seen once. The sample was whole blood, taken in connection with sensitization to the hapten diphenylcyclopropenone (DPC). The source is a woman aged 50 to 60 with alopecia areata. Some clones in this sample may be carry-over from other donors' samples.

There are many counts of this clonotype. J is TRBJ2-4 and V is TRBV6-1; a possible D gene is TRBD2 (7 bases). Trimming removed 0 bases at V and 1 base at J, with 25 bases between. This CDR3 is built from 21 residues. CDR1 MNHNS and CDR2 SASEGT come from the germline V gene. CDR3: CASSEAILLRGRPAAKNIQYF. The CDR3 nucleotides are TGTGCCAGCAGTGAAGCCATACTATTGCGGGGGCGTCCCGCTGCCAAAAACATTCAGTACTTC.

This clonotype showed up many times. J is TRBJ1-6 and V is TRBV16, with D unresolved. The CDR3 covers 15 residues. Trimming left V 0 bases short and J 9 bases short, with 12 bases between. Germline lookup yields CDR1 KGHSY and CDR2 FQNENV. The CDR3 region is CASSQSRQGLSPLHF. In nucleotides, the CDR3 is TGTGCCAGCAGCCAATCCCGCCAAGGGCTTTCACCCCTCCACTTT.

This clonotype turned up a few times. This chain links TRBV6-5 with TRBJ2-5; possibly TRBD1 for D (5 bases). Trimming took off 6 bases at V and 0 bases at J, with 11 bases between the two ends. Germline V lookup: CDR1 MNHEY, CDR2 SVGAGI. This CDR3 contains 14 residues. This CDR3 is CASRQTAYQETQYF. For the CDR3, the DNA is TGTGCCAGCAGACAGACAGCTTACCAAGAGACCCAGTACTTC.

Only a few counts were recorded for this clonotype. The CDR3 is CASSLGTGTQPQHF. CDR3 sequence (DNA): TGTGCCAGCAGCTTAGGGACAGGGACTCAGCCCCAGCATTTT. This chain uses TRBV11-2 with TRBJ1-5; 8 nucleotides align to TRBD1. Germline CDR1 is SGHAT and CDR2 is FQNNGV. Trimming removed 1 base from V and 6 bases from J; junction bases left unmatched: 2. The CDR3 spans 14 residues.

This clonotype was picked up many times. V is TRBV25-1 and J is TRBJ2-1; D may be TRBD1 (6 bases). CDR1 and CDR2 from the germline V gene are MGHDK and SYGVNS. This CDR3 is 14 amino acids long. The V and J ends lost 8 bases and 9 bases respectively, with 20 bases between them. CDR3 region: CASVRGQLGGEQFF. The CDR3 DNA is TGTGCCAGCGTCCGGGGACAACTAGGGGGTGAGCAGTTCTTC. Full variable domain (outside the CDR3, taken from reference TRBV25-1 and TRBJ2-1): EADIYQTPRYLVIGTGKKITLECSQTMGHDKMYWYQQDPGMELHLIHYSYGVNSTEKGDLSSESTVSRIRTEHFPLTLESARPSHTSQYLCASVRGQLGGEQFFGPGTRLTVL.

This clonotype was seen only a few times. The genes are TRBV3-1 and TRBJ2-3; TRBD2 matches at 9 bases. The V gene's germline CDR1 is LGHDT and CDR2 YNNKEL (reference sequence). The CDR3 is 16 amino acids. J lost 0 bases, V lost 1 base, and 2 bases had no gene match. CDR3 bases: TGTGCCAGCAGCCAAGGGACTAGCGATAGCACAGATACGCAGTATTTT. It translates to CASSQGTSDSTDTQYF.

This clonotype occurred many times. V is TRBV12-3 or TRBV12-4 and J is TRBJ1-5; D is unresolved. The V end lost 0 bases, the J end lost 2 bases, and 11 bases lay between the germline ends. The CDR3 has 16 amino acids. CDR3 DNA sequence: TGTGCCAGCAGTTTAGCCCACTTTGGCCGCAATCAGCCCCAGCATTTT. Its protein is CASSLAHFGRNQPQHF.

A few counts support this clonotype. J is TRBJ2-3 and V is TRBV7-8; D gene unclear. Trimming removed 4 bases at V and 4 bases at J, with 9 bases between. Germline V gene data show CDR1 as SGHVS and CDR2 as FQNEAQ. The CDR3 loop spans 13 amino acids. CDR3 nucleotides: TGTGCCAGCAGCTCGAATCAGGCAGATACGCAGTATTTT. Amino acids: CASSSNQADTQYF. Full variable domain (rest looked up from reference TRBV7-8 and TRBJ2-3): GAGVSQSPRYKVAKRGQDVALRCDPISGHVSLFWYQQALGQGPEFLTYFQNEAQLDKSGLPSDRFFAERPEGSVSTLKIQRTQQEDSAVYLCASSSNQADTQYFGPGTRLTVL.

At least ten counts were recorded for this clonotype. This CDR3 reads CASSVGTGNQPQHF. CDR3 nucleotides: TGTGCCAGCAGCGTGGGGACGGGAAATCAGCCCCAGCATTTT. The chain joins TRBV9 to TRBJ1-5; the D gene is possibly TRBD1 (5 bases). The CDR3 sequence is 14 residues long. CDR1 is SGDLS, CDR2 YYNGEE, per germline. V was pared by 2 bases and J by 4 bases, with 10 bases between.

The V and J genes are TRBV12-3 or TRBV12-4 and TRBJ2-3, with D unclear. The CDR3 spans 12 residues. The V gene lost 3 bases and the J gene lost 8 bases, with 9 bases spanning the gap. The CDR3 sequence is CASSFGTTTQYF. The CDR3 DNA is TGTGCCAGCAGTTTCGGAACGACTACGCAGTATTTT.

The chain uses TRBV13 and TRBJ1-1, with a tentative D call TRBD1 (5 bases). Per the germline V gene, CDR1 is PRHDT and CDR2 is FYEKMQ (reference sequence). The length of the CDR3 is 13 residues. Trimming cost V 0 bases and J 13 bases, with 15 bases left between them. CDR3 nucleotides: TGTGCCAGCAGCTTAGGCCGGGGCTGGGTGGTTTTCTTT. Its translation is CASSLGRGWVVFF.

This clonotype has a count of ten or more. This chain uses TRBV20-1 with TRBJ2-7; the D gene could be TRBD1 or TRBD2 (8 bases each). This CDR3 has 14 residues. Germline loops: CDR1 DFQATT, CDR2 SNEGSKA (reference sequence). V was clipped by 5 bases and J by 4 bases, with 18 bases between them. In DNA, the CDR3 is TGCAGTGCTCGGGGGGGGACAGGACCTTACGAGCAGTACTTC. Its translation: CSARGGTGPYEQYF.

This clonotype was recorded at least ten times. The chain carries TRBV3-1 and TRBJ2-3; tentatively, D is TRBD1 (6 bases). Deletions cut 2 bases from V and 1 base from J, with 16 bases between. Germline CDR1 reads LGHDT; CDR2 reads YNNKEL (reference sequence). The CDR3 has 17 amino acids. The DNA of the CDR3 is TGTGCCAGCAGCCAAAACAGGGAGATTCTGGGCACAGATACGCAGTATTTT. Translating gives CASSQNREILGTDTQYF.

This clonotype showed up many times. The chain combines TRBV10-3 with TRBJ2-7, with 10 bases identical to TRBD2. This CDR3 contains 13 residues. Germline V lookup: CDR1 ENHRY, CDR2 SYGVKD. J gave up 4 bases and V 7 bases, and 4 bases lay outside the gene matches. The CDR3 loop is CAIKASGGYEQYF. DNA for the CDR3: TGTGCCATCAAGGCTAGCGGGGGTTACGAGCAGTACTTC.

CDR3 amino acids: CASSLSPGSNEKLFF. The CDR3 region has the DNA TGTGCCAGCAGTTTATCTCCAGGGTCCAATGAAAAACTGTTTTTT. J is TRBJ1-4 and V is TRBV28, with D perhaps TRBD1 (5 bases). The V and J ends lost 1 base and 5 bases respectively, with 11 bases between them. Per germline, CDR1 MDHEN and CDR2 SYDVKM. CDR3 length: 15 residues.

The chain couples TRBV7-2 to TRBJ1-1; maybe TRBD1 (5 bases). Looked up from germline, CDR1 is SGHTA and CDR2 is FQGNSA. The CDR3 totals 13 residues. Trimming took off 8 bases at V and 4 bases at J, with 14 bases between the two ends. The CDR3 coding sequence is TGTGCCAGCGGTCAGGGAGGTGGCACTGAAGCTTTCTTT. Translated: CASGQGGGTEAFF.

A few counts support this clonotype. CDR3 bases: TGTGCCAGCAGCGGAGGTTTGGTTGGCAGGGGCTCCTACAATGAGCAGTTCTTC. This gives the protein CASSGGLVGRGSYNEQFF. V and J are TRBV7-9 and TRBJ2-1, with a possible D match to TRBD1 (6 bases). The CDR3 totals 18 residues. V was clipped by 5 bases and J by 0 bases, with 20 bases between them. Germline V gene lookup returns CDR1 SEHNR and CDR2 FQNEAQ (reference sequence).

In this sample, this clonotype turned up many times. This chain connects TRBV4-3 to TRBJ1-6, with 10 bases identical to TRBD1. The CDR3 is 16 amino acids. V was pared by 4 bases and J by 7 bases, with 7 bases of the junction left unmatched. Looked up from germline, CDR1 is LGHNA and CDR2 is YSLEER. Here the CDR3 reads CASSPQTGGRNSPLHF. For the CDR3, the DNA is TGCGCCAGCAGCCCTCAGACAGGGGGCAGGAATTCACCCCTCCACTTT.

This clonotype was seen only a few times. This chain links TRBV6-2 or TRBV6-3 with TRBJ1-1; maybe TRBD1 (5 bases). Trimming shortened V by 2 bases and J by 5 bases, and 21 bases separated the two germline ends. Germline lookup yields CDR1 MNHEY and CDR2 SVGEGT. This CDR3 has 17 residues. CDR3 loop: CASSYRVYGTVGTEAFF. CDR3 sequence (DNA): TGTGCCAGCAGTTACAGGGTCTATGGGACGGTGGGTACTGAAGCTTTCTTT.

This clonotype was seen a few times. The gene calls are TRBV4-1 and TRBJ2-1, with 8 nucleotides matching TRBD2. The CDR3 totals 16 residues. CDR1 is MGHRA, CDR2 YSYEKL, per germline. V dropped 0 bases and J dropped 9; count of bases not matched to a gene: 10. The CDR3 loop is CASSQDVGGALSEQFF. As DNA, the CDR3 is TGCGCCAGCAGCCAAGATGTCGGGGGGGCCTTGAGTGAGCAGTTCTTC.

CDR3 residues: CASFKGVTQYF. For the CDR3, the DNA is TGTGCCAGCTTCAAGGGGGTGACCCAGTACTTC. The gene calls are TRBV6-5 and TRBJ2-5; D may be TRBD1 (6 bases). The CDR3 has 11 residues. Germline V gene sequence: CDR1 MNHEY, CDR2 SVGAGI. V was trimmed by 8 bases and J by 7 bases, leaving 11 bases between them.

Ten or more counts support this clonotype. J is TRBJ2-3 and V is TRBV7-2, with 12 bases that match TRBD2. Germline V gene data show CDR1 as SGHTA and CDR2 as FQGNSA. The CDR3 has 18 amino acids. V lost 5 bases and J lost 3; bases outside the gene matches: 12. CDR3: CASSPGRLAGGPTDTQYF. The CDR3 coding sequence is TGTGCCAGCAGCCCAGGTCGGCTAGCGGGAGGGCCGACAGATACGCAGTATTTT.

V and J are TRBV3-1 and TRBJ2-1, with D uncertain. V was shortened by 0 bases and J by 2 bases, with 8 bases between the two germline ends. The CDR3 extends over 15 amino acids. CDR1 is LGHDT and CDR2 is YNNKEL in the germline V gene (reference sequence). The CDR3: CASSQDATTYNEQFF. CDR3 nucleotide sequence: TGTGCCAGCAGCCAAGACGCCACTACCTACAATGAGCAGTTCTTC.

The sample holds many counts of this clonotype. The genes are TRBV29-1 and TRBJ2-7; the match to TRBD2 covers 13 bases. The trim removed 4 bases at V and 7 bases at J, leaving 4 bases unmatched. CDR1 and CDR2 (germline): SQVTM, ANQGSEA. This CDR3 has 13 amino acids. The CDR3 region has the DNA TGCAGCGTTGGGACTAGCGGGAGCGGTGAGCAGTACTTC. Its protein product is CSVGTSGSGEQYF.

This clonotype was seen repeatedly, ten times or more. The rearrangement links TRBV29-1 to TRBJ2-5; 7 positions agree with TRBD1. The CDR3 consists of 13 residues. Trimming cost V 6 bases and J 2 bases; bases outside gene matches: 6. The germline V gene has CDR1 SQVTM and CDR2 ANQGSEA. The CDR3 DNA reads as TGCAGCGTGGCCGGGACAGCACAAGAGACCCAGTACTTC. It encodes CSVAGTAQETQYF.

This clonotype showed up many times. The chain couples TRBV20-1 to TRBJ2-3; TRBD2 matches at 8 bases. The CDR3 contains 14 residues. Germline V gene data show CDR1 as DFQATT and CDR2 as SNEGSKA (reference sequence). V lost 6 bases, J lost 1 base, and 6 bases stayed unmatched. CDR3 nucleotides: TGCAGTGCCAAACCGGGACTAGGCACAGATACGCAGTATTTT. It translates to CSAKPGLGTDTQYF.

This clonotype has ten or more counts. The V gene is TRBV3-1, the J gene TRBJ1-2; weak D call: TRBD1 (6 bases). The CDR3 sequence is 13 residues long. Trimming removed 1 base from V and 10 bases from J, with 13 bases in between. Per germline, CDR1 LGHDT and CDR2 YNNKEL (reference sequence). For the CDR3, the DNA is TGTGCCAGCAGCCAAGTGGACAGACCTATCTACACCTTC. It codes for CASSQVDRPIYTF.